This T cell receptor (beta chain) was profiled in a study of CD8 T cells in ankylosing spondylitis. Study results and limitations: Fewer than ten highly homologous variants made up a TCR beta motif, and this motif appeared characteristic of ankylosing spondylitis blood.

TCRdb used MiXCR to reprocess the 5' RACE reads, holding one entry per CDR3 protein. This table has 35,000 to 50,000 distinct CDR3 sequences, around 3.8% appearing once. This clonotype came up many times. Antigen unknown. Sequences were obtained from blood, either unsorted or a sorted T cell fraction (not recorded which). The sequence came from a female donor with ankylosing spondylitis or in good health (not recorded which).

The CDR3 coding sequence is TGTGCCAGCAGCGTAGTAGACAGCTCAAACACCGGGGAGCTGTTTTTT. It codes for CASSVVDSSNTGELFF. The chain employs TRBV9 and TRBJ2-2; possible D gene TRBD1, 5 bases. V lost 0 bases to trimming and J lost 2 bases, with 11 bases between them. The CDR3 is made up of 16 amino acids. Germline V lookup: CDR1 SGDLS, CDR2 YYNGEE.